This TCR beta chain was recovered during a study of blood T cell repertoires in COVID-19 (dated by TCRdb to the early 2020s). Turning to the overall study: The collaborator samples originated in the United States, Italy and Spain and spanned the acute and convalescent phases of COVID-19. The samples were drawn from two sources: the first 160 participants of the ongoing ImmuneRACE study, and 1,254 subjects contributed by 6 global collaborators. The prospective study material was composed of cDNA or gDNA derived from T cells, B-cell-depleted T cells, or PBMCs. The sample metadata nearly always contained a de-identified subject ID, COVID-19 status, age in years and sex. Where available, HLA class I and class II types were obtained from metadata supplied by the sample provider rather than from assay-based typing. The dataset comprised deeply sampled blood TCRbeta repertoires from subjects exposed to, actively infected with, or recovered from COVID-19. A freely available public database, intended as a resource for researchers studying the immune response to SARS-CoV-2, is where the repertoires were released. Overall results and qualifications from the work: The amount of clinical and demographic metadata varied by source and participant and was provided uncurated.

As concerns this clone: It has no known antigen specificity. It has no much larger one-base neighbor in the sample; base qualities were not kept.

Whole blood was collected in K2EDTA tubes by collaborating institutions according to the institutions' own protocols. For TCRbeta analysis, collaborators shipped samples as frozen whole blood, isolated PBMCs, or DNA extracted from either of those sample types. TCRbeta CDR3 regions were amplified from genomic DNA using the immunoSEQ Assay, a bias-controlled multiplex PCR. The authors processed their data as follows. The number of nucleated cells in each sample was estimated by amplification of reference gene primers within the assay. To quantify the absolute abundance of each unique TCRbeta CDR3 rearrangement, sequence reads were collapsed and filtered. For each sample, productive Simpson clonality was calculated as the square root of Simpson's diversity index over productive rearrangements. Entries here come from immuneACCESS through TCRdb and include only in-frame sequences with V and J called. Some clones fail to appear in such tables; in the studies checked, an unresolved V gene covers under half of the shortfall, and the cause of the remainder is unknown. That table furnishes V, J and clone size, whereas the DNA furnished D and trimming. This sample lists around 300,000 clones; roughly 90% were detected once. The ten largest make up roughly 4.1% of the sample.

This clonotype originated in a woman aged 45 to 65 with active or convalescent COVID-19. The specimen sequenced was peripheral blood.

The DNA reads TGTGCCTCTCAACAGGTACATTATGGCTACACCTTC. Its protein reads: CASQQVHYGYTF. The chain is assembled from TRBV28 and TRBJ1-2; the D gene is perhaps TRBD1, on 5 matching bases. The germline V gene supplies CDR1 MDHEN and CDR2 SYDVKM. The CDR3 runs 12 amino acids, cysteine and phenylalanine included. Only the CDR3 part of the read is kept: 36 bases, read in frame from the first base. V lost 11 bases and J lost 5 bases; the stretch between them is 15 bases long.